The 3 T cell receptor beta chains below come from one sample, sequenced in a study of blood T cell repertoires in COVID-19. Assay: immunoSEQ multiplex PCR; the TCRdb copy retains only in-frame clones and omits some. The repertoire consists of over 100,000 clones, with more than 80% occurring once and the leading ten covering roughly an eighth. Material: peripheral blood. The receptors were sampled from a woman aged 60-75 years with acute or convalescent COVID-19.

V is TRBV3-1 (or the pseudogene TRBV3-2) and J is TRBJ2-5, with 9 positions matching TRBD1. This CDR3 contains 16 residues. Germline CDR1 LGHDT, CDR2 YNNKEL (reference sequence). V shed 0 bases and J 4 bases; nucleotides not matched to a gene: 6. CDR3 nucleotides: TGTGCCAGCAGCCAAGAAAAAACAGGGGGCCGAGAGACCCAGTACTTC. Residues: CASSQEKTGGRETQYF.

The CDR3 DNA follows: TGTGCCTGGAAATGGGGGGGGAACACTGAAGCTTTCTTT. Protein: CAWKWGGNTEAFF. This rearrangement joins TRBV30 to TRBJ1-1; tentatively, D is TRBD1 (5 bases). V lost 4 bases to trimming and J lost 1 base, with 10 bases between them. The CDR3 runs to 13 residues. From germline, CDR1 is GTSNPN and CDR2 SVGIG (reference sequence).

CDR3 residues: CASSLGGQGDGYTF. The CDR3, as DNA: TGTGCCAGCAGCCTGGGCGGACAGGGTGATGGCTACACCTTC. J is TRBJ1-2 and V is TRBV7-2, with TRBD1 matching over 8 bases. Per germline, CDR1 SGHTA and CDR2 FQGNSA. This CDR3 has 14 residues. Trimming cost V 5 bases and J 6 bases; bases outside gene matches: 8. Supplemented by reference TRBV7-2 and TRBJ1-2, the full variable domain reads GAGVSQSPSNKVTEKGKDVELRCDPISGHTALYWYRQSLGQGLEFLIYFQGNSAPDKSGLPSDRFSAERTGGSVSTLTIQRTQQEDSAVYLCASSLGGQGDGYTFGSGTRLTVV.